Below, 19 T cell receptor beta chains from the same sample are listed, as sequenced in a study of beta chain features in type 1 diabetes. The study reverse transcribed the entire isolated RNA, so it sequenced expressed TCRB transcripts. Only in-frame clones appear in the TCRdb table, and some are missing; sequencing was by immunoSEQ multiplex PCR. Here the sample spans 300,000 to 350,000 clones, around 13% being singletons. The specimen sequenced was central memory CD4+ T cells from blood. The receptor source for this set is a man in his thirties or forties in good health.

The sample holds a few counts of this clone. In DNA form, the CDR3 reads TGCGCCAGCAGCTCGGACGGTGGTAATTCACCCCTCCACTTT. It translates to CASSSDGGNSPLHF. The chain combines TRBV5-1 with TRBJ1-6; D call uncertain. With 3 bases removed from V and 6 bases from J, the gap between germline ends came to 10 bases. Germline values: CDR1 SGHRS, CDR2 YFSETQ. CDR3 length: 14 amino acids.

This clone was counted between two and nine times. J is TRBJ1-3 and V is TRBV7-8; D possibly corresponds to TRBD1 (5 bases). V dropped 5 bases and J dropped 4 bases, with 12 bases sitting between them. The germline gives CDR1 SGHVS, CDR2 FQNEAQ. The CDR3 runs to 14 residues. DNA for the CDR3: TGTGCCAGCAGCCGCACAGGAAGAGGAAACACCATATATTTT. Amino acids: CASSRTGRGNTIYF.

This sequence joins TRBV6-6 and TRBJ1-2; D is possibly TRBD1 (5 bases). V shed 6 bases and J shed 0 bases, with 8 bases lying between them. Germline values: CDR1 MNHNY, CDR2 SVGAGI (reference sequence). The CDR3 loop spans 13 amino acids. CDR3 bases: TGTGCCAGCAGCACGGGGGCTAACTATGGCTACACCTTC. This encodes CASSTGANYGYTF.

Points on this clone: The germline gene is not matched at one end of the junction; a read error may be the cause. V and J are TRBV5-4 and TRBJ2-3; TRBD2 matches at 7 bases. CDR3 length equals 15 residues. The V gene's germline CDR1 is SGHNT and CDR2 YYREEE (reference sequence). CDR3 in DNA: TGTGCCAGCAGCTTGGGCGGGAGTTTGTCAGATGCGCAGTATTTT. Protein sequence: CASSLGGSLSDAQYF.

This clone was recorded at least ten times. The rearrangement uses TRBV18 and TRBJ2-1; 8 bases are a match to TRBD1. V shed 3 bases, J shed 15 bases, and the junction held 10 bases outside the gene matches. The CDR3 consists of 13 residues. From germline, CDR1 is KGHSH and CDR2 LQKENI. CDR3 nucleotides: TGTGCCAGCTCACCGGGGACAGGCTTTGACCCGTTCTTC. This translates into CASSPGTGFDPFF.

This sequence joins TRBV4-2 and TRBJ2-5, with 7 positions matching TRBD1. J gave up 2 bases and V 3 bases, and 3 bases lay outside the gene matches. This CDR3 has 14 amino acids. The germline gives CDR1 LGHNA, CDR2 YNFKEQ. CDR3 nucleotide sequence: TGTGCCAGCAGCCACGGACAGGAGCAAGAGACCCAGTACTTC. It specifies CASSHGQEQETQYF.

This clone appeared a few times. Other DNA sequences in the sample encode the same CDR3. The chain uses TRBV5-1 and TRBJ1-5; 11 bases agree with TRBD1. This CDR3 is 15 amino acids long. J gave up 4 bases and V 4 bases, and 4 bases lay outside the gene matches. Germline CDR1 and CDR2: SGHRS and YFSETQ. The DNA of the CDR3 is TGCGCCAGCAGCCTAGGGACAGGGGGTAATCAGCCCCAGCATTTT. Translating it yields CASSLGTGGNQPQHF.

This clone was seen a few times. The chain joins TRBV7-2 to TRBJ2-3; the match to TRBD2 covers 8 bases. The CDR3 spans 15 residues. V dropped 5 bases and J dropped 1; count of bases not matched to a gene: 5. Germline V gene data show CDR1 as SGHTA and CDR2 as FQGNSA. CDR3 sequence reads: CASSHRGGRTDTQYF. CDR3 sequence (DNA): TGTGCCAGCAGCCACCGGGGGGGGCGCACAGATACGCAGTATTTT.

In this sample, this clone turned up a few times. With a far larger clone one base away, a read error is the likely cause. The V gene is TRBV5-5, the J gene TRBJ1-1; D unresolved. The germline gives CDR1 SGHKS, CDR2 YYEKEE (reference sequence). The CDR3 loop spans 11 amino acids. V was trimmed by 1 base and J by 2 bases, leaving 0 bases between them. The CDR3 DNA follows: TGTGCCAGCAGCTTGAACACTGAAGCTTTCTTT. This codes for CASSLNTEAFF.

This clone was found many times. The rearrangement joins TRBV7-2 to TRBJ1-2, with unresolved D. The germline V gene encodes CDR1 SGHTA and CDR2 FQGNSA. With 7 bases removed from V and 5 bases from J, the gap between germline ends came to 8 bases. This CDR3 is 11 amino acids long. DNA of the CDR3: TGTGCCAGCACATATGGGTATGGCTACACCTTC. Its protein product is CASTYGYGYTF.

Concerning this clone itself: A far larger clone lies a single base away; this is likely a read error. V usage is TRBV7-7 and J usage is TRBJ2-5; 8 bases are shared with TRBD2. This CDR3 has 17 residues. Looked up from germline, CDR1 is SSHAT and CDR2 is FNYEAQ (reference sequence). CDR3 in DNA: TGTGCCAGCAGCCGCGGGTCCTCCGGGGGGGCTAAAGAGGCCCAGTACTTC. It codes for CASSRGSSGGAKEAQYF.

This clone was detected many times. This chain joins TRBV14 and TRBJ2-7, with 7 bases matching TRBD1. The germline V gene encodes CDR1 SGHDN and CDR2 FVKESK. Trimming removed 7 bases from V and 0 bases from J; junction bases left unmatched: 9. The CDR3 is made up of 15 amino acids. The CDR3 DNA sequence: TGTGCCAGCACCCGGGACAGCCAAAACTCCTACGAGCAGTACGTC. This sequence encodes CASTRDSQNSYEQYV.

This clone was recorded many times. V and J are TRBV7-8 and TRBJ2-7, with D possibly TRBD1 on 5 matching bases. Trimming left V 5 bases short and J 0 bases short, with 11 bases between. The CDR3 covers 14 residues. Germline CDR1 SGHVS, CDR2 FQNEAQ. CDR3 amino acids: CASSRTHSSYEQYF. For the CDR3, the DNA is TGTGCCAGCAGCAGGACACACAGCTCCTACGAGCAGTACTTC.

V usage is TRBV11-1 and J usage is TRBJ2-5; D possibly corresponds to TRBD1 (6 bases). The CDR3 covers 16 residues. V was trimmed by 5 bases and J by 2 bases, leaving 18 bases between them. CDR1 and CDR2 from the germline V gene are SGHAT and FQDESV (reference sequence). CDR3: CASSLRRTAQQETQYF. Written as DNA, the CDR3 is TGTGCCAGCAGCCTTCGTCGGACAGCCCAACAAGAGACCCAGTACTTC.

The chain joins TRBV7-2 to TRBJ2-1; D unresolved. CDR1 is SGHTA, CDR2 FQGNSA, per germline. The ends were cut back, 5 bases at V and 10 bases at J, with 9 bases in the middle. This CDR3 contains 11 residues. The CDR3 is CASSPLVEQFF. The DNA of the CDR3 is TGTGCCAGCAGCCCCTTGGTGGAGCAGTTCTTC.

This clone has just a few counts. The chain has TRBV2 and TRBJ1-2; TRBD1 agrees at 7 bases. Germline values: CDR1 SNHLY, CDR2 FYNNEI. This CDR3 is built from 12 residues. Trimming removed 8 bases from V and 5 bases from J; junction bases left unmatched: 5. DNA of the CDR3: TGTGCCAGCGACAGGGCGGAATATGGCTACACCTTC. Its protein is CASDRAEYGYTF.

The chain links TRBV2 to TRBJ1-4; TRBD1 matches 7 bases. Per the germline V gene, CDR1 is SNHLY and CDR2 is FYNNEI. The CDR3 consists of 14 residues. With V trimmed by 8 bases and J by 7 bases, 10 bases remained unmatched. Written as DNA, the CDR3 is TGTGCCAGCCGATCAACAGGGGCGAGTGAAAAACTGTTTTTT. Translation gives CASRSTGASEKLFF.

This clone has at least ten counts. V gene TRBV2 combines with J gene TRBJ2-7, with D maybe TRBD2 (5 bases). Germline V gene data show CDR1 as SNHLY and CDR2 as FYNNEI. V dropped 7 bases and J dropped 3 bases, with 13 bases sitting between them. This CDR3 region has 13 residues. This CDR3 is CASNFLEGYEQYF. The CDR3 DNA reads as TGTGCCAGCAACTTTCTCGAGGGCTACGAGCAGTACTTC.

V gene TRBV27 combines with J gene TRBJ1-1, with TRBD1 matching over 8 bases. This CDR3 is 17 amino acids long. The J segment lost 0 bases and the V segment lost 5 bases, leaving 11 bases of the junction unmatched. Germline-derived CDR1 and CDR2 are MNHEY and SMNVEV (reference sequence). This CDR3 reads CASSPRRTGLLNTEAFF. The CDR3 DNA reads TGTGCCAGCAGTCCTAGAAGGACAGGGCTACTGAACACTGAAGCTTTCTTT.